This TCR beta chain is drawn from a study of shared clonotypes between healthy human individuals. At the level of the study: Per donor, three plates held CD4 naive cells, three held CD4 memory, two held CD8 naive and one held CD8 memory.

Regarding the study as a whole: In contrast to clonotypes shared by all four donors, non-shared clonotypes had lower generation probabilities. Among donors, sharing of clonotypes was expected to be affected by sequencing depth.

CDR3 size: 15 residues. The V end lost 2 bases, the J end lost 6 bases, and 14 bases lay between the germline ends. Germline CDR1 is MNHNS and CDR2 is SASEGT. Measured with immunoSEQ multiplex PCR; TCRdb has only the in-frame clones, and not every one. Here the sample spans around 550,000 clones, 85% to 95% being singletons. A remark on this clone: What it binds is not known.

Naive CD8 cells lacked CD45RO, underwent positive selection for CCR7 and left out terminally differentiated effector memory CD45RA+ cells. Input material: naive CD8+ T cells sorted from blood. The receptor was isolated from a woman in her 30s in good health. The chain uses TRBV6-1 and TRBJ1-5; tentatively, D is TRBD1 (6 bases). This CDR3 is CASSEIGGSLQPQHF. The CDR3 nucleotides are TGTGCCAGCAGTGAAATAGGGGGTAGTCTTCAGCCCCAGCATTTT.